This entry lists 9 T cell receptor beta chains sequenced from one sample in a study of CD8+ T cells in alopecia areata. cDNA serving as the sequencing template came from extracted, reverse transcribed RNA. The data were produced by immunoSEQ multiplex PCR, yet TCRdb's version contains in-frame clones alone and is incomplete. This sample has roughly 250,000 clones, with about 68% found just once. The starting material was CD4+ T cells sorted from blood, obtained at week 0. All receptors come from a human donor with alopecia areata.

There are a few counts of this clone. The rearrangement uses TRBV4-1 and TRBJ1-2; a weak D match, TRBD1 (6 bases). The germline V gene encodes CDR1 MGHRA and CDR2 YSYEKL. The CDR3 contains 15 residues. Trimming cost V 4 bases and J 4 bases, with 16 bases left between them. The CDR3 spells CASSPQTGTSYGYTF. In DNA form, the CDR3 reads TGCGCCAGCAGCCCGCAGACAGGCACCTCCTATGGCTACACCTTC.

CDR3 sequence: CASSSGQGIDTQYF. CDR3 DNA sequence: TGTGCCAGCAGCTCAGGACAGGGGATAGATACGCAGTATTTT. This chain uses TRBV7-2 with TRBJ2-3; 9 positions match TRBD1. V was clipped by 4 bases and J by 5 bases; unmatched bases: 4. The germline V gene has CDR1 SGHTA and CDR2 FQGNSA. The length of the CDR3 is 14 residues.

This clone was detected a few times. This chain joins TRBV7-2 and TRBJ2-5, with TRBD1 as a possible D gene (5 bases). CDR3 length: 13 residues. CDR1 SGHTA and CDR2 FQGNSA come from the germline V gene. V was cut by 5 bases and J by 1 base, with 8 bases left in between. The CDR3 is CASSGHIQETQYF. For the CDR3, the DNA is TGTGCCAGCAGCGGACATATCCAAGAGACCCAGTACTTC. The whole variable domain, filled in from reference TRBV7-2 and TRBJ2-5, reads GAGVSQSPSNKVTEKGKDVELRCDPISGHTALYWYRQSLGQGLEFLIYFQGNSAPDKSGLPSDRFSAERTGGSVSTLTIQRTQQEDSAVYLCASSGHIQETQYFGPGTRLLVL.

Only a few counts were recorded for this clone. The chain links TRBV27 to TRBJ1-5, with D tentatively TRBD1 (5 bases). The V gene lost 1 base and the J gene lost 7 bases, with 8 bases spanning the gap. The CDR3 has 13 amino acids. Germline CDR1 and CDR2: MNHEY and SMNVEV (reference sequence). CDR3: CASSLFGGQPQHF. In nucleotides, the CDR3 is TGTGCCAGCAGTTTATTTGGGGGACAGCCCCAGCATTTT.

This clone has more than one count but fewer than ten. V and J are TRBV29-1 and TRBJ1-1, with D maybe TRBD1 (5 bases). Germline CDR1 SQVTM, CDR2 ANQGSEA. Deletions cut 6 bases from V and 4 bases from J, with 12 bases between. The CDR3 extends over 12 amino acids. CDR3 nucleotide sequence: TGCAGCGTCTACCCCGGGGGCACTGAAGCTTTCTTT. Translating gives CSVYPGGTEAFF.

This clone was recorded a few times. The chain uses TRBV6-5 and TRBJ1-1, with D uncertain. V lost 0 bases and J 1 base, leaving 6 bases between the germline ends. Germline values: CDR1 MNHEY, CDR2 SVGAGI. The CDR3 runs 14 residues. For the CDR3, the DNA is TGTGCCAGCAGTTACTCCGCACCGAACACTGAAGCTTTCTTT. As protein: CASSYSAPNTEAFF.

This rearrangement joins TRBV29-1 to TRBJ1-4, with D unresolved. CDR3 length: 12 residues. The germline V and J ends were trimmed by 2 bases and 8 bases, with 9 bases remaining between them. Germline assignment: CDR1 SQVTM and CDR2 ANQGSEA. DNA of the CDR3: TGCAGCGTTGAACTCGGGAGAGAAAAACTGTTTTTT. Its protein product is CSVELGREKLFF.

A single count supports this clone. This chain links TRBV29-1 with TRBJ2-1; 10 bases are shared with TRBD1. The J segment lost 7 bases and the V segment lost 3 bases, leaving 3 bases of the junction unmatched. This CDR3 has 13 amino acids. CDR1 and CDR2 from the germline V gene are SQVTM and ANQGSEA. The CDR3 sequence: CSVDGTGDNEQFF. Written as DNA, the CDR3 is TGCAGCGTTGACGGGACAGGGGATAATGAGCAGTTCTTC.

The chain has TRBV25-1 and TRBJ1-6; D gene ambiguous. Deletions cut 4 bases from V and 10 bases from J, with 14 bases between. Germline-derived CDR1 and CDR2 are MGHDK and SYGVNS. This CDR3 comprises 14 residues. The CDR3 spells CASSAHPLQSPLHF. The CDR3 DNA reads TGTGCCAGCAGTGCCCATCCCCTTCAATCACCCCTCCACTTT.